Listed below are T cell receptor beta chains from one sample, sequenced in a study of cytomegalovirus exposure and HLA in healthy donors. Using immunoSEQ multiplex PCR, the repertoire was profiled, and TCRdb retains in-frame clones only, with some absent. The repertoire holds about 110,000 clones, with approximately 80% as singletons. Specimen: PBMCs. These TCRs come from a man between 50 and 59 years old in good health and CMV-seronegative. CDR3s include the opening cysteine and the closing phenylalanine or tryptophan. Fields, in order: J gene, D gene, V gene, clone size, CDR3 DNA, CDR3 protein. D genes are given only for firm matches. Size values are once, few and many counts, or a class for expanded clones, and some rows have none.

j_call: TRBJ2-4; d_call: TRBD2; v_call: TRBV30; clone_size: once; cdr3_nt: TGTGCCTGGAGTGTTGGGGTGGGGGGGATAGCCAAAAACATTCAGTACTTC; cdr3_aa: CAWSVGVGGIAKNIQYF
j_call: TRBJ1-6; d_call: .; v_call: TRBV6-1; clone_size: .; cdr3_nt: TGTGCCGGGAGGAGCTCCTATAATTCACCCCTCCACTTT; cdr3_aa: CAGRSSYNSPLHF
j_call: TRBJ2-7; d_call: TRBD1; v_call: TRBV19; clone_size: .; cdr3_nt: TGTGCCAGTAGTACCGGACAGGACGAGCAGTACTTC; cdr3_aa: CASSTGQDEQYF
j_call: TRBJ2-6; d_call: .; v_call: TRBV7-9; clone_size: .; cdr3_nt: TGTGCCAGCAGCCCCCCAGGCCTCTCTGGGGCCAACGTCCTGACTTTC; cdr3_aa: CASSPPGLSGANVLTF
j_call: TRBJ2-7; d_call: .; v_call: TRBV6-5; clone_size: .; cdr3_nt: TGTGCCAGCAGTTACTCGATAGGATACAGCTCCTACGAGCAGTACTTC; cdr3_aa: CASSYSIGYSSYEQYF
j_call: TRBJ2-5; d_call: .; v_call: TRBV19; clone_size: .; cdr3_nt: TGTGCCAGTAGTGTCAGGGGCCAAGAGACCCAGTACTTC; cdr3_aa: CASSVRGQETQYF
j_call: TRBJ2-2; d_call: .; v_call: TRBV7-8; clone_size: .; cdr3_nt: TGTGCCAGCAGCCGGGACTCTAACACCGGGGAGCTGTTTTTT; cdr3_aa: CASSRDSNTGELFF
j_call: TRBJ2-6; d_call: TRBD1; v_call: TRBV5-1; clone_size: .; cdr3_nt: TGCGCCAGCGCCCGATTGGGACAGGGGGCTGCTGGGGCCAACGTCCTGACTTTC; cdr3_aa: CASARLGQGAAGANVLTF
j_call: TRBJ1-6; d_call: TRBD1; v_call: TRBV7-8; clone_size: .; cdr3_nt: TGTGCCACCAAAAAGACAGGGTTGAATTCACCCCTCCACTTT; cdr3_aa: CATKKTGLNSPLHF
j_call: TRBJ1-1; d_call: .; v_call: TRBV6-5; clone_size: .; cdr3_nt: TGTGCCAGCAGTGGGGCTATGGGTACTGAAGCTTTCTTT; cdr3_aa: CASSGAMGTEAFF
j_call: TRBJ2-1; d_call: TRBD2; v_call: TRBV5-4; clone_size: once; cdr3_nt: TGTGCCAGCAGCTCACTGGGACTAGCGGAGCTCGAGCAGTTCTTC; cdr3_aa: CASSSLGLAELEQFF
j_call: TRBJ1-5; d_call: TRBD1; v_call: TRBV2; clone_size: .; cdr3_nt: TGTGCCAGCAGTGAAGCTGAAGGACAGGGGTTCCTGAGCAATCAGCCCCAGCATTTT; cdr3_aa: CASSEAEGQGFLSNQPQHF
j_call: TRBJ2-5; d_call: TRBD2; v_call: TRBV6-5; clone_size: once; cdr3_nt: TGTGCCAGCAGTTATGACCTAGCGGGGAAAGAGACCCAGTACTTC; cdr3_aa: CASSYDLAGKETQYF
j_call: TRBJ1-1; d_call: .; v_call: TRBV27; clone_size: .; cdr3_nt: TGTGCCAGCAGTGAATGGCACACTGAAGCTTTCTTT; cdr3_aa: CASSEWHTEAFF
j_call: TRBJ2-5; d_call: TRBD2; v_call: TRBV5-1; clone_size: .; cdr3_nt: TGCGCCAGCAGCTTGGCTTTAGCGGGGGCCGGGGAGACCCAGTACTTC; cdr3_aa: CASSLALAGAGETQYF
j_call: TRBJ1-6; d_call: .; v_call: TRBV6-6; clone_size: few; cdr3_nt: TGTGCCAGCAGTTACCCTACTGGGGGCGGCTCACCCCTCCACTTT; cdr3_aa: CASSYPTGGGSPLHF
j_call: TRBJ1-5; d_call: .; v_call: TRBV6-1; clone_size: .; cdr3_nt: TGTGCCAGCAGTGAAAGCGTTTATAATCAGCCCCAGCATTTT; cdr3_aa: CASSESVYNQPQHF
j_call: TRBJ2-7; d_call: .; v_call: TRBV6-6; clone_size: .; cdr3_nt: TGTGCCAGCAGTTACTCGGGGGGTACCTACGAGCAGTACTTC; cdr3_aa: CASSYSGGTYEQYF
j_call: TRBJ1-3; d_call: TRBD1; v_call: TRBV29-1; clone_size: .; cdr3_nt: TGCAGCGTTGAAGAGGGGACAGGGAACACCATATATTTT; cdr3_aa: CSVEEGTGNTIYF
j_call: TRBJ1-2; d_call: TRBD1; v_call: TRBV6-6; clone_size: .; cdr3_nt: TGTGCCAGCAGTTACGGGACAGGGTCTAACTATGGCTACACCTTC; cdr3_aa: CASSYGTGSNYGYTF
j_call: TRBJ2-2; d_call: .; v_call: TRBV6-1; clone_size: .; cdr3_nt: TGTGCCAGCAGTGAATTGGCGGAGCTGTTTTTT; cdr3_aa: CASSELAELFF
j_call: TRBJ2-5; d_call: TRBD1; v_call: TRBV5-1; clone_size: .; cdr3_nt: TGCGCCAGCGAACAAGGGGGCCGGAAAGAGACCCAGTACTTC; cdr3_aa: CASEQGGRKETQYF
j_call: TRBJ2-1; d_call: .; v_call: TRBV5-1; clone_size: .; cdr3_nt: TGCGCCAGCAGCTTTTTGGGGGCTGGCGGTGAGCAGTTCTTC; cdr3_aa: CASSFLGAGGEQFF
j_call: TRBJ1-1; d_call: TRBD1; v_call: TRBV2; clone_size: .; cdr3_nt: TGTGCCAGCAGTGGGGACAGGAACACTGAAGCTTTCTTT; cdr3_aa: CASSGDRNTEAFF
j_call: TRBJ1-1; d_call: .; v_call: TRBV25-1; clone_size: .; cdr3_nt: TGTGCCAGCAGTGAATCCCTCGGCGGGGACACTGAAGCTTTCTTT; cdr3_aa: CASSESLGGDTEAFF
j_call: TRBJ1-2; d_call: .; v_call: TRBV4-2; clone_size: .; cdr3_nt: TGTGCCAGCAGCCAAGTTCAGGGGCCTAACTATGGCTACACCTTC; cdr3_aa: CASSQVQGPNYGYTF
j_call: TRBJ2-3; d_call: .; v_call: TRBV5-1; clone_size: .; cdr3_nt: TGCGCCAGCGGTACGGGAACAGATACGCAGTATTTT; cdr3_aa: CASGTGTDTQYF
j_call: TRBJ1-1; d_call: TRBD1; v_call: TRBV19; clone_size: .; cdr3_nt: TGTGCCAGTTCAGGGACAGCGAACACTGAAGCTTTCTTT; cdr3_aa: CASSGTANTEAFF
j_call: TRBJ1-2; d_call: TRBD1; v_call: TRBV10-3; clone_size: once; cdr3_nt: TGTGCCATCAGTCAGGGTAGGACAGGGGACTATGGCTACACCTTC; cdr3_aa: CAISQGRTGDYGYTF
j_call: TRBJ1-5; d_call: .; v_call: TRBV19; clone_size: .; cdr3_nt: TGTGCCAGTAGTATAAGTGGGGACATCCCTTCGCCCCAGCATTTT; cdr3_aa: CASSISGDIPSPQHF
j_call: TRBJ2-2; d_call: .; v_call: TRBV5-4; clone_size: .; cdr3_nt: TGTGCCAGCAGCCTCTATTACACCGGGGAGCTGTTTTTT; cdr3_aa: CASSLYYTGELFF
j_call: TRBJ2-3; d_call: TRBD1; v_call: TRBV4-2; clone_size: .; cdr3_nt: TGTGCCAGCAGCCAATTCGTTGGACAGGGGGGCACAGATACGCAGTATTTT; cdr3_aa: CASSQFVGQGGTDTQYF
j_call: TRBJ2-1; d_call: TRBD2; v_call: TRBV7-8; clone_size: .; cdr3_nt: TGTGCCACCACGAATTCGGAGCTAGCGGGGGGTATTTCCTACAATGAGCAGTTCTTC; cdr3_aa: CATTNSELAGGISYNEQFF
j_call: TRBJ2-1; d_call: TRBD2; v_call: TRBV6-6; clone_size: .; cdr3_nt: TGTGCCAGCAGGACTAGCGGGGGAAGGAATGAGCAGTTCTTC; cdr3_aa: CASRTSGGRNEQFF
j_call: TRBJ1-4; d_call: TRBD1; v_call: TRBV7-9; clone_size: .; cdr3_nt: TGTGCCAGCAGCCCGACAGGGGAGGCAAAACTGTTTTTT; cdr3_aa: CASSPTGEAKLFF
j_call: TRBJ1-4; d_call: .; v_call: TRBV29-1; clone_size: few; cdr3_nt: TGCAGCGTTGAGGTGGACGGGACAACTGGGGAAAAACTGTTTTTT; cdr3_aa: CSVEVDGTTGEKLFF
j_call: TRBJ1-2; d_call: .; v_call: TRBV5-4; clone_size: .; cdr3_nt: TGTGCCAGCAGCCATTCCGCAGGGGCTAACTATGGCTACACCTTC; cdr3_aa: CASSHSAGANYGYTF
j_call: TRBJ1-2; d_call: TRBD1; v_call: TRBV7-9; clone_size: .; cdr3_nt: TGTGCCAGCAGCATGACAGGGTTTGACTATGGCTACACCTTC; cdr3_aa: CASSMTGFDYGYTF
j_call: TRBJ2-3; d_call: TRBD2; v_call: TRBV5-1; clone_size: .; cdr3_nt: TGCGCCAGCAGCACCAAACTAGCGGGGGGGGCGGATACGCAGTATTTT; cdr3_aa: CASSTKLAGGADTQYF
j_call: TRBJ2-1; d_call: TRBD2; v_call: TRBV15; clone_size: .; cdr3_nt: TGTGCCACCAGCAGGGTACCACTAGCGGGGGCCCTGAGTGATGAGCAGTTCTTC; cdr3_aa: CATSRVPLAGALSDEQFF
j_call: TRBJ2-5; d_call: .; v_call: TRBV7-9; clone_size: .; cdr3_nt: TGTGCCAGCAGGCCTCCCTTGCGGGGCGGTGAGACCCAGTACTTC; cdr3_aa: CASRPPLRGGETQYF
j_call: TRBJ2-3; d_call: .; v_call: TRBV11-2; clone_size: .; cdr3_nt: TGTGCCAGCAGCTTAGGGGGGGGCAACACAGATACGCAGTATTTT; cdr3_aa: CASSLGGGNTDTQYF
j_call: TRBJ1-3; d_call: .; v_call: TRBV10-3; clone_size: .; cdr3_nt: TGTGCCATCAGTGAGGCCGGGGGCACCATATATTTT; cdr3_aa: CAISEAGGTIYF
j_call: TRBJ1-6; d_call: .; v_call: TRBV6-5; clone_size: .; cdr3_nt: TGTGCCAGCAGTCAACATCGCTCCTATAATTCACCCCTCCACTTT; cdr3_aa: CASSQHRSYNSPLHF
j_call: TRBJ1-1; d_call: TRBD1; v_call: TRBV4-2; clone_size: .; cdr3_nt: TGTGCCAGCAGCAAAGGACAGGGGGGACGTGAAGCTTTCTTT; cdr3_aa: CASSKGQGGREAFF
j_call: TRBJ2-7; d_call: TRBD1; v_call: TRBV6-1; clone_size: .; cdr3_nt: TGTGCCAGCAGTGAAGAGCCCGGGACAGGGGGAGAGGAGCAGTACTTC; cdr3_aa: CASSEEPGTGGEEQYF
j_call: TRBJ2-2; d_call: TRBD2; v_call: TRBV5-1; clone_size: .; cdr3_nt: TGCGCCAGCAGCTTGGCGGGGGGAACGAACACCGGGGAGCTGTTTTTT; cdr3_aa: CASSLAGGTNTGELFF
j_call: TRBJ1-6; d_call: .; v_call: TRBV5-1; clone_size: .; cdr3_nt: TGCGCCAGCAGCTTGGAGGGGCTGAATTCACCCCTCCACTTT; cdr3_aa: CASSLEGLNSPLHF